Following are 12 T cell receptor beta chains from one sample sequenced in a study of blood T cell repertoires in COVID-19. TCRdb's table, derived via immunoSEQ multiplex PCR, lists solely in-frame clones and lacks some. The sample records over 150,000 clones, under 90% being singletons. What was sequenced was PBMCs or T cells enriched from blood (not recorded which). The receptor set was obtained from an older woman who had recovered from COVID-19.

The chain uses TRBV6-4 and TRBJ2-1; 14 positions match TRBD2. Germline V CDR1 and CDR2: MRHNA, SNTAGT. With 4 bases clipped from V and 8 bases from J, the junction kept 4 bases outside the gene matches. CDR3 length equals 15 residues. CDR3 sequence (DNA): TGTGCCAGCAGTGGGACTAGCGGGGGGAGGGATGAGCAGTTCTTC. It is translated as CASSGTSGGRDEQFF.

Only one count was recorded for this clone. The chain combines TRBV24-1 with TRBJ2-5; TRBD2 agrees at 16 bases. With 3 bases clipped from V and 5 bases from J, the junction kept 5 bases outside the gene matches. The CDR3 length is 17 residues. Germline V gives CDR1 KGHDR, CDR2 SFDVKD. The CDR3 DNA is TGTGCCACCAGTGATGCGGGACTAGCGGGGGGGCCCGAGACCCAGTACTTC. Residues: CATSDAGLAGGPETQYF.

The V call is TRBV19, the J call TRBJ1-4, with D possibly TRBD1 on 6 matching bases. V lost 7 bases, J lost 0 bases, and 9 bases lay in between. Germline V lookup: CDR1 LNHDA, CDR2 SQIVND (reference sequence). The CDR3 has 14 residues. CDR3 nucleotides: TGTGCCAGTAATGGGGGCGCAACTAATGAAAAACTGTTTTTT. Translating gives CASNGGATNEKLFF.

This clone turned up a few times. This chain connects TRBV2 to TRBJ2-7, with D tentatively TRBD1 (6 bases). CDR1 is SNHLY, CDR2 FYNNEI, per germline. The CDR3 has 14 residues. Trimming shortened V by 7 bases and J by 1 base, and 14 bases separated the two germline ends. The CDR3 bases are TGTGCCAGCATACTCCAGACAGGATCCTACGAGCAGTACTTC. Its translation: CASILQTGSYEQYF.

The rearrangement links TRBV11-2 to TRBJ2-5; TRBD2 matches 13 bases. V dropped 7 bases and J dropped 3; count of bases not matched to a gene: 8. The CDR3 is 16 amino acids. CDR1 is SGHAT and CDR2 is FQNNGV in the germline V gene. CDR3 sequence: CASNILAGGPKETQYF. CDR3 DNA: TGTGCCAGCAACATACTAGCGGGGGGGCCTAAAGAGACCCAGTACTTC. The complete variable domain, with remaining parts taken from reference TRBV11-2 and TRBJ2-5, reads EAGVAQSPRYKIIEKRQSVAFWCNPISGHATLYWYQQILGQGPKLLIQFQNNGVVDDSQLPKDRFSAERLKGVDSTLKIQPAKLEDSAVYLCASNILAGGPKETQYFGPGTRLLVL.

V is TRBV24-1 and J is TRBJ1-2, with D hard to call. The germline gives CDR1 KGHDR, CDR2 SFDVKD. Trimming cost V 4 bases and J 0 bases, with 17 bases left between them. The CDR3 consists of 17 residues. The DNA of the CDR3 is TGTGCCACCAGTGAGTATGGCAGCCGGAGAGCTAACTATGGCTACACCTTC. Protein sequence: CATSEYGSRRANYGYTF.

A single count supports this clone. The genes are TRBV7-6 and TRBJ2-7; tentative D call: TRBD2 (5 bases). This CDR3 is built from 17 residues. Looked up from germline, CDR1 is SGHVS and CDR2 is FNYEAQ. Trimming removed 0 bases at V and 2 bases at J, with 17 bases between. The CDR3 DNA sequence: TGTGCCAGCAGCTTAGCGGAAGCGGCGTCGGAGGCCTACGAGCAGTACTTC. Translation: CASSLAEAASEAYEQYF.

This clone was seen only once. The chain uses TRBV5-1 and TRBJ1-1; D call uncertain. The V end lost 3 bases, the J end lost 4 bases, and 13 bases lay between the germline ends. The CDR3 extends over 14 amino acids. CDR1 is SGHRS and CDR2 is YFSETQ in the germline V gene. Here the CDR3 reads CASSSVVRGTEAFF. The CDR3 coding sequence is TGCGCCAGCAGCTCGGTGGTTCGTGGCACTGAAGCTTTCTTT.

This rearrangement joins TRBV5-1 to TRBJ2-7, with D possibly being TRBD1 (7 bases). Trimming shortened V by 1 base and J by 0 bases, and 14 bases separated the two germline ends. From germline, CDR1 is SGHRS and CDR2 YFSETQ. The CDR3 is 16 amino acids. CDR3 protein: CASSLRRGPSSYEQYF. The CDR3 region has the DNA TGCGCCAGCAGCTTGAGGAGGGGGCCGTCCTCCTACGAGCAGTACTTC.

This rearrangement joins TRBV10-1 to TRBJ2-2, with 7 bases fitting TRBD2. Germline V CDR1 and CDR2: WNHNN, SYGVQD (reference sequence). This CDR3 is built from 13 residues. Germline trimming cut 7 bases from V and 3 bases from J; bases unmatched to any gene: 2. CDR3 amino acids: CASKRGDTGELFF. The DNA of the CDR3 is TGCGCCAGCAAACGGGGGGACACCGGGGAGCTGTTTTTT.

This chain uses TRBV14 with TRBJ2-1; D might be TRBD2 (5 bases). V was cut by 7 bases and J by 10 bases, with 20 bases left in between. The CDR3 sequence is 14 residues long. Germline CDR1 reads SGHDN; CDR2 reads FVKESK. The CDR3 sequence is CASTPFSGPGEQFF. The CDR3 DNA reads TGTGCCAGCACACCCTTCAGCGGTCCCGGAGAGCAGTTCTTC. Based on the CDR3 plus reference TRBV14 and TRBJ2-1, the full variable domain is EAGVTQFPSHSVIEKGQTVTLRCDPISGHDNLYWYRRVMGKEIKFLLHFVKESKQDESGMPNNRFLAERTGGTYSTLKVQPAELEDSGVYFCASTPFSGPGEQFFGPGTRLTVL.

In DNA form, the CDR3 reads TGTGCCAGCTTTACTAGCCAGAGCCGGGGAACCCAGTACTTC. Its translation is CASFTSQSRGTQYF. The chain links TRBV7-2 to TRBJ2-5, with a weak D call TRBD2 (6 bases). Trimming took off 8 bases at V and 8 bases at J, with 21 bases between the two ends. Germline V gene sequence: CDR1 SGHTA, CDR2 FQGNSA. This CDR3 is built from 14 residues.